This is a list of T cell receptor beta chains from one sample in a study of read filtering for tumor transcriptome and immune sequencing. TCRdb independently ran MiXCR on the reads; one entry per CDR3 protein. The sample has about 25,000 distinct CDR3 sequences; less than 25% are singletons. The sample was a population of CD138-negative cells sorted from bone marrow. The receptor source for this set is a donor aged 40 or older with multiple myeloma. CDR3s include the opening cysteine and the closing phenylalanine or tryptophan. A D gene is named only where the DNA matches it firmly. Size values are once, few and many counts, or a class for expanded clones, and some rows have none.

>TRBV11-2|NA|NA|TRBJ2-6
TGTGCCAGCAGCCGTTGGGGGGGGGGCGCGGGGTCTGGGGCCAACGTCCTGACTTTC
CASSRWGGGAGSGANVLTF
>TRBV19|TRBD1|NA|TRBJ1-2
TGTGCCAGTACCTTGGACAGGCCTTGGATCGGAGAAGCTAACTATGGCTACACCTTC
CASTLDRPWIGEANYGYTF
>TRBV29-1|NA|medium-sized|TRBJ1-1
TGCAGCGTTGAAGGACGGAGGTGGACTGAAGCTTTCTTT
CSVEGRRWTEAFF
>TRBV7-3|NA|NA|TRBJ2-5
TGTGCCAGCAGCTTAACGTCGGCGGGATTTGAAACAGGGGCGCAGACCCAGTACTTC
CASSLTSAGFETGAQTQYF
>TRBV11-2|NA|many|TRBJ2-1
TGTGCCAGCAGCCGCCAGGGCTACAATGAGCAGTTCTTC
CASSRQGYNEQFF
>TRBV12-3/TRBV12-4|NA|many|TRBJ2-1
TGTGCCAGCAGAGACGACAGACATGAGCAGTTCTTC
CASRDDRHEQFF
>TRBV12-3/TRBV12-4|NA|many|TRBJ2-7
TGTGCCAGCAGCCCCCAGTCAGCCTCCTACGAGCAGTACTTC
CASSPQSASYEQYF
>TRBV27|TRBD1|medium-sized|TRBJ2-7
TGTGCCAGCAGTTCGGGACAGAACGCCTACGAGCAGTACTTC
CASSSGQNAYEQYF
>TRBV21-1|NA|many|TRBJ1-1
TGTGCCAGCAGCCCCCAGAGGGGGGCGACAGAGAACACTGAAGCTTTCTTT
CASSPQRGATENTEAFF
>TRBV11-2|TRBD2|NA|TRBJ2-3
TGTGCCAGCAGCCTCTCCCTACTAGCGGGGGCACCAAAGTTT
CASSLSLLAGAPKF
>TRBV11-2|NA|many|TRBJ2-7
TGTGCCAGCAGCTCTGGGGGGTCCGACGGGCACGAGCAGTACTTC
CASSSGGSDGHEQYF
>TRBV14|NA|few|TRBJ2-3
TGTGCCAGCAGCCAAGGGCTACTCACAGATACGCAGTATTTT
CASSQGLLTDTQYF
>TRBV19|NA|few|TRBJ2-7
TGTGCCAGTAGTATGATCAGAGGGGGCGAGCAGTACTTC
CASSMIRGGEQYF
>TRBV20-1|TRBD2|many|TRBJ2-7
TGCAGTGTCCCGGGACTAGCGGTCTACGAGCAGTACTTC
CSVPGLAVYEQYF
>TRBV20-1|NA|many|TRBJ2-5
TGCAGTGCTAGAGATTCGGGGACCCAAGAGACCCAGTACTTC
CSARDSGTQETQYF
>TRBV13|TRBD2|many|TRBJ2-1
TGTGCCAGCAGCTTATTCCTAGCGGGGGGGCCGGGCAATGAGCAGTTCTTC
CASSLFLAGGPGNEQFF
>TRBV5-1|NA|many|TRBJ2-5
TGCGCCAGCAGCCCGAACCAAGAGACCCAGTACTTC
CASSPNQETQYF
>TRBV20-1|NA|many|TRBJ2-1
TGCAGTGCTAGTGAGGGGGGGGCTATTCGGCAGTTCTTC
CSASEGGAIRQFF
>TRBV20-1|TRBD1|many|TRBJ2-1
TGCAGTGCTAGAGAACCAGGGGGCCACAATGAGCAGTTCTTC
CSAREPGGHNEQFF
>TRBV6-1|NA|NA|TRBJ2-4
TGTGCCAGCACGCAATTAGCCAAAAACATTCAGTACTTC
CASTQLAKNIQYF
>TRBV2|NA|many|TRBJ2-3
TGTGCCAGCAGTACGGACCAATTCTTGACAGACGAAAATACGCAGTATTTT
CASSTDQFLTDENTQYF
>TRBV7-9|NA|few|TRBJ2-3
TGTGCCAGCAGCTTATTGACAGATACGCAGTATTTT
CASSLLTDTQYF
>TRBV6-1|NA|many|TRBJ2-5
TGTGCCAGCAGTGAGTCCGGGACGGAGACCCAGTACTTC
CASSESGTETQYF
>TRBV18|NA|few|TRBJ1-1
TGTGCCAGCTCACCCGCAGGAACTATGAACACTGAAGCTTTCTTT
CASSPAGTMNTEAFF
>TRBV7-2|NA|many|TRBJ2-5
TGTGCCAGCAGCTTAGGGAGGACAGCGGAGACCCAGTACTTC
CASSLGRTAETQYF
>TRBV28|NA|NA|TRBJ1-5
TGTGCCAGCAGTTTACCAGGGATGAATCAGCCCCAGCATTTT
CASSLPGMNQPQHF
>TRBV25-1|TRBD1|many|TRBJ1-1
TGTGCCAGCAGTGTCGGGACAGAGGAGGGTATGGAGTCTTTCTTT
CASSVGTEEGMESFF
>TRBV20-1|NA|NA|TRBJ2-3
TGCAGTGCTACAGGATCCAATACGCAGTATTTT
CSATGSNTQYF
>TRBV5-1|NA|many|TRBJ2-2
TGCGCCAGCAGCTTGGATCCAGCCAGAGGCACCGGGGAGCTGTTTTTT
CASSLDPARGTGELFF
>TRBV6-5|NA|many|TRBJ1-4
TGTGCCAGCGGGGTATGGGGGCAAGAAAAACTGTTTTTT
CASGVWGQEKLFF
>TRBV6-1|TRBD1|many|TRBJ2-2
TGTGCCAGCACCAAGGGGACAGACCACACCGGGGAGCTGTTTTTT
CASTKGTDHTGELFF
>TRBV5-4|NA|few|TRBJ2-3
TGTGCCAGCAGCTTGTTTTCGGGGGCCTACTCAGATACGCAGTATTTT
CASSLFSGAYSDTQYF
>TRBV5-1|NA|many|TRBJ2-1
TGTGCCAGCAGCTTGGAGGGATCCTACAATGAGCAGTTCTTC
CASSLEGSYNEQFF
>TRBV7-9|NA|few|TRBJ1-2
TGTGCCAGCAGCTTAGAGGGAGGCTTAATCTATGGCTACACCTTC
CASSLEGGLIYGYTF
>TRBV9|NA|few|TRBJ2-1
TGTGCCAGCAGCCCTCGGATCTACAATGAGCAGTTCTTC
CASSPRIYNEQFF
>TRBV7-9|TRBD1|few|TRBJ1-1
TGTGCCAGCAGCTTAATCAGGGGGTGGAACACTGAAGCTTTCTTT
CASSLIRGWNTEAFF
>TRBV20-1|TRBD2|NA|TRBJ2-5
TGCAGTGCCCTAGCGGGCCGGGCCCAGTACTTC
CSALAGRAQYF
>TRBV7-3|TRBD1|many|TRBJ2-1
TGTGCCAGCAGCTTAGTTTCGGGACAGTCGCAGTTCTTC
CASSLVSGQSQFF
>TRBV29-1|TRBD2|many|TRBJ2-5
TGCAGCGTTCATGGACTAGTTGGGGAGACCCAGTACTTC
CSVHGLVGETQYF
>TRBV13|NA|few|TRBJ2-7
TGTGCCAGCAGCTTGCCTAGCGTGTCCTACGAGCAGTACTTC
CASSLPSVSYEQYF
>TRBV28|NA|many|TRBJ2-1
TGTGCCAGCAGTTTCGGACTCTACAATGAGCAGTTCTTC
CASSFGLYNEQFF